The clone carrying this T cell receptor beta chain was detected ten times or more. Both iRepertoire HTBI primers and Arm-PCR of CDR3 regions were used to build the TCR beta libraries. TCRdb itself ran the multiplex PCR reads through MiXCR, one entry per CDR3 protein. This sample has hundreds of thousands of distinct CDR3 sequences, with approximately 16% found just once. Germline values: CDR1 MNHEY, CDR2 SMNVEV (reference sequence). The CDR3 loop spans 14 amino acids. V lost 3 bases and J 6 bases, leaving 12 bases between the germline ends. This sample is drawn from a study of regulatory T cells in long-lasting Graves disease. Time point meaning: newly diagnosed GD, antithyroid drugs for less than 3 months. Extracted PBMC RNA gave rise to the TCR library. Peripheral blood, 8.5 to 10 milliliters per patient, was collected in EDTA tubes. The sample was also linked to a second study, of T cells in Graves' hyperthyroidism and ophthalmopathy. This second study says: Thyroid ultrasound, orbital computed tomography, clinical symptoms, and serum thyroxine and TRAb underpinned diagnoses.

This clonotype was obtained from a middle-aged man with Graves disease. Sequencing used peripheral blood mononuclear cells (PBMCs), obtained at new diagnosis, from a patient treated with antithyroid drugs. This chain joins TRBV27 and TRBJ1-5; D gene unclear. This chain's CDR3 is CASSFTGVSQPQHF. Written as DNA, the CDR3 is TGTGCCAGCAGTTTCACGGGAGTTAGTCAGCCCCAGCATTTT.